Listed below are T cell receptor beta chains from one sample, sequenced in a study of spatial heterogeneity in lung cancer. MiXCR, run by TCRdb on the 5' RACE reads, gives a single entry per CDR3 protein. In the table there are 6,000 to 9,000 distinct CDR3 sequences, roughly 5.4% of which are singletons. Specimen: PBMCs, collected at surgery. The source of these receptors is a male donor with early-stage non-small cell lung cancer. Both conserved end residues are part of each CDR3. Each record gives: J gene, V gene, clone size, D gene, CDR3 protein, CDR3 DNA. D genes are given only for firm matches. Clone size, where shown, is once, few, many, or a class for clones that have expanded.

TRBJ1-5,TRBV7-2,many,-,CASSLWTPRTLKGSRQPQHF,TGTGCCAGCAGCTTGTGGACACCTAGGACGCTTAAAGGTTCCCGTCAGCCCCAGCATTTT
TRBJ2-7,TRBV18,many,TRBD1,CASSPQGTGGRDEQYF,TGTGCCAGCTCACCCCAAGGGACAGGGGGTCGGGACGAGCAGTACTTC
TRBJ2-7,TRBV11-3,many,-,CASSLASGRGYEQYF,TGTGCCAGCAGCTTAGCTTCGGGGCGAGGGTACGAGCAGTACTTC
TRBJ2-1,TRBV4-1,many,-,CASSQERAANEQFF,TGCGCCAGCAGCCAAGAGCGGGCCGCGAATGAGCAGTTCTTC
TRBJ2-7,TRBV19,many,-,CASSSRYEQYF,TGTGCCAGTAGTTCCCGCTACGAGCAGTACTTC
TRBJ2-5,TRBV7-2,many,-,CASSRGPSQETQYF,TGTGCCAGCAGCCGAGGGCCGTCCCAAGAGACCCAGTACTTC
TRBJ1-5,TRBV4-3,medium-sized,-,CASSQDRGPAEPQHF,TGCGCCAGCAGCCAAGATAGGGGTCCGGCCGAGCCCCAGCATTTT
TRBJ1-1,TRBV11-2,medium-sized,-,CASSPQGSNTEAFF,TGTGCCAGCAGCCCCCAGGGATCCAACACTGAAGCTTTCTTT
TRBJ2-5,TRBV10-2,-,TRBD2,CASSALAGGQETQYF,TGCGCCAGCAGTGCACTAGCGGGAGGGCAAGAGACCCAGTACTTC
TRBJ1-4,TRBV7-9,many,TRBD1,CASSPGQGGEKLFF,TGTGCCAGCAGCCCGGGACAGGGTGGTGAAAAACTGTTTTTT
TRBJ1-4,TRBV6-5,many,TRBD1,CASSYSELETTRGKKLFF,TGTGCCAGCAGTTACTCGGAACTTGAGACAACCAGGGGGAAAAAACTGTTTTTT
TRBJ2-7,TRBV29-1,few,TRBD2,CSVPLGGKQYF,TGCAGCGTCCCTTTGGGGGGGAAGCAGTACTTC
TRBJ1-1,TRBV20-1,many,-,CSALGVMNTEAFF,TGCAGTGCTTTAGGGGTTATGAACACTGAAGCTTTCTTT
TRBJ2-3,TRBV15,many,-,CATSRDRGAGGPLLTDTQYF,TGTGCCACCAGCAGAGATAGGGGAGCCGGGGGCCCCTTACTCACAGATACGCAGTATTTT
TRBJ2-3,TRBV6-4,many,TRBD2,CASSDRAGDAADTQYF,TGTGCCAGCAGTGACCGGGCGGGAGATGCGGCAGATACGCAGTATTTT
TRBJ1-1,TRBV7-8,-,-,CASSLVRSVGGYPLF,TGTGCCAGCAGCTTAGTTCGATCGGTCGGGGGATACCCGCTCTTT
TRBJ1-1,TRBV7-9,many,-,CASSPRTELNTEAFF,TGTGCCAGCAGCCCCCGGACAGAACTAAACACTGAAGCTTTCTTT
TRBJ1-2,TRBV14,many,TRBD1,CASSQAGQGNYGYTF,TGTGCCAGCAGCCAAGCGGGACAGGGTAACTATGGCTACACCTTC
TRBJ1-2,TRBV28,-,TRBD1,CASSLGTGPNYGYTF,TGTGCCAGCAGTTTAGGGACAGGCCCTAACTATGGCTACACCTTC
TRBJ2-1,TRBV29-1,many,TRBD1,CSVTGAEIYNEQFF,TGCAGCGTGACAGGGGCCGAAATATACAATGAGCAGTTCTTC
TRBJ1-5,TRBV12-3/TRBV12-4,many,-,CASSTPRGNQPQHF,TGTGCCAGCAGTACTCCCAGGGGAAATCAGCCCCAGCATTTT
TRBJ1-1,TRBV20-1,-,-,CSARQIPEAFF,TGCAGTGCTAGACAAATCCCTGAAGCTTTCTTT
TRBJ2-1,TRBV20-1,many,TRBD2,CSARVIGTSGRWGNEQFF,TGCAGTGCTAGAGTTATAGGGACTAGCGGGAGGTGGGGCAATGAGCAGTTCTTC
TRBJ1-2,TRBV2,few,TRBD1,CASISETGSHGYTF,TGTGCCAGCATAAGCGAGACAGGGTCTCATGGCTACACCTTC
TRBJ1-1,TRBV2,many,-,CASSPNTEAFF,TGTGCCAGCAGTCCGAACACTGAAGCTTTCTTT
TRBJ1-2,TRBV11-2,many,-,CASSPVAVNYGYTF,TGTGCCAGCAGTCCCGTTGCGGTTAACTATGGCTACACCTTC
TRBJ2-1,TRBV14,few,-,CASSSTTSYNEQFF,TGTGCCAGCAGCTCGACGACCTCCTACAATGAGCAGTTCTTC
TRBJ2-3,TRBV29-1,many,-,CSVILQQDTQYF,TGCAGCGTTATCCTACAGCAAGATACGCAGTATTTT
TRBJ1-1,TRBV20-1,many,-,CSARPERRAEAFF,TGCAGTGCTAGACCAGAAAGGAGGGCTGAAGCTTTCTTT
TRBJ2-5,TRBV4-2,medium-sized,TRBD2,CASSQPPGGTQYF,TGTGCCAGCAGCCAACCCCCGGGGGGGACCCAGTACTTC
TRBJ1-4,TRBV12-3/TRBV12-4,-,TRBD1,CASSFGTGVEKLFF,TGTGCCAGCAGTTTTGGGACAGGGGTTGAAAAACTGTTTTTT
TRBJ2-1,TRBV14,many,-,CASSQVVNEQFF,TGTGCCAGCAGCCAAGTTGTAAATGAGCAGTTCTTC
TRBJ1-2,TRBV19,few,-,CASSIDRRRGDGYTF,TGTGCCAGTAGTATAGATCGACGAAGGGGAGATGGCTACACCTTC
TRBJ1-4,TRBV6-6,many,-,CASSPSGAGKNEKLFF,TGTGCCAGCAGTCCCAGTGGGGCAGGGAAAAATGAAAAACTGTTTTTT
TRBJ2-7,TRBV20-1,many,-,CSAEIRDRGAYEQYF,TGCAGTGCGGAGATTCGGGACCGAGGGGCGTACGAGCAGTACTTC
TRBJ2-5,TRBV5-4,many,-,CASSLVGEQETQYF,TGTGCCAGCAGCTTGGTGGGGGAACAAGAGACCCAGTACTTC
TRBJ1-4,TRBV29-1,-,TRBD1,CSAGAGQGHEKLFF,TGCAGCGCTGGGGCCGGACAGGGTCATGAAAAACTGTTTTTT
TRBJ2-7,TRBV6-2/TRBV6-3,many,-,CASSPAYEQYF,TGTGCCAGCAGCCCCGCTTACGAGCAGTACTTC
TRBJ2-1,TRBV29-1,many,-,CSVELRGAKDNEQFF,TGCAGCGTTGAACTCCGGGGGGCCAAGGACAATGAGCAGTTCTTC